The T cell receptor beta chain described here comes from a study of blood T cell repertoires in COVID-19. Per the original data handling: Reference gene primer amplification gave estimated nucleated cell counts. Generated by immunoSEQ multiplex PCR, the TCRdb table keeps only in-frame clones and is missing some. The V and J calls and clone size come from that table; D and trimming were worked out from the DNA. The sample contains about 250,000 clones, just over 85% of which appear only once. Per germline, CDR1 SEHNR and CDR2 FQNEAQ (reference sequence). V gave up 5 bases and J gave up 0 bases; unmatched junction bases: 9. The CDR3 contains 16 residues.

The receptor comes from a man older than 75 with acute or convalescent COVID-19. The V call is TRBV7-9, the J call TRBJ2-5, with 7 bases matching TRBD1. The source material was peripheral blood. CDR3 residues: CASSALGTAHQETQYF. The CDR3 DNA is TGTGCCAGCAGCGCTCTAGGGACAGCCCACCAAGAGACCCAGTACTTC. Using reference TRBV7-9 and TRBJ2-5 for the parts outside the CDR3, the full variable domain is DTGVSQNPRHKITKRGQNVTFRCDPISEHNRLYWYRQTLGQGPEFLTYFQNEAQLEKSRLLSDRFSAERPKGSFSTLEIQRTEQGDSAMYLCASSALGTAHQETQYFGPGTRLLVL.